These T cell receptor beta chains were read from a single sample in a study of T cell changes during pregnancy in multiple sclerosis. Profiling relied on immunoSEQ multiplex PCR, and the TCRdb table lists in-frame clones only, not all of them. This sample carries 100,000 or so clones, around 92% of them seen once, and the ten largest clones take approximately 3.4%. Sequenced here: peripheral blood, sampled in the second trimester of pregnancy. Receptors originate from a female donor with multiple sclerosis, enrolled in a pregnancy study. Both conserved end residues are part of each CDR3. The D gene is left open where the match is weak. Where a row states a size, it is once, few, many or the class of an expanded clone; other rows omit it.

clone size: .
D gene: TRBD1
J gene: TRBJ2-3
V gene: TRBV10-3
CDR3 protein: CAISETLQGASTDTQYF
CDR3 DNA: TGTGCCATCAGTGAGACGTTACAGGGGGCTAGCACAGATACGCAGTATTTT

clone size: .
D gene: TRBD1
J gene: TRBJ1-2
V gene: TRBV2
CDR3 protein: CASSEARQGYGYTF
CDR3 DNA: TGTGCCAGCAGTGAAGCTCGACAGGGGTACGGCTACACCTTC

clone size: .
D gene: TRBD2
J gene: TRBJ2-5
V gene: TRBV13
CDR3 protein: CASSSGLAQETQYF
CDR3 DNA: TGTGCCAGCAGCTCTGGACTAGCACAAGAGACCCAGTACTTC

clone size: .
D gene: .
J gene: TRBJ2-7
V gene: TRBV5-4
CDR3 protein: CASSLGAYEQYF
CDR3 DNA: TGTGCCAGCAGCTTGGGGGCTTACGAGCAGTACTTC

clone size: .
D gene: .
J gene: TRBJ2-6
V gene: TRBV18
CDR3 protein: CASSPEGSGANVLTF
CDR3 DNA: TGTGCCAGCTCACCCGAGGGCTCTGGGGCCAACGTCCTGACTTTC

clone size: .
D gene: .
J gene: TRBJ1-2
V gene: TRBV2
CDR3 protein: CASSTGELYGYTF
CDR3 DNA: TGTGCCAGCAGTACAGGTGAACTCTATGGCTACACCTTC

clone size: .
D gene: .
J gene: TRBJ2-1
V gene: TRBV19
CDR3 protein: CASSKLRDRNYNEQFF
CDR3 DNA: TGTGCCAGTAGTAAGCTGCGGGACAGAAATTACAATGAGCAGTTCTTC

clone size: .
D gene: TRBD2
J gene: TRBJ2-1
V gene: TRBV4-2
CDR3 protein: CASSQEPAGGYNEQFF
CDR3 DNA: TGTGCCAGCAGCCAAGAACCAGCGGGAGGCTACAATGAGCAGTTCTTC

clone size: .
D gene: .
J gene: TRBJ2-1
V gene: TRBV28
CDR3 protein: CASSFRGHNEQFF
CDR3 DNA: TGTGCCAGCAGTTTCAGGGGTCACAATGAGCAGTTCTTC

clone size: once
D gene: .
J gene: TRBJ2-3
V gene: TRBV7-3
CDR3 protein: CASSLDGYGTDTQYF
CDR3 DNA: TGTGCCAGCAGCTTAGACGGGTACGGCACAGATACGCAGTATTTT

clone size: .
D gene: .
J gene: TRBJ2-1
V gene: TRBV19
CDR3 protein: CASAENYNEQFF
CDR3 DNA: TGTGCCAGTGCTGAGAACTACAATGAGCAGTTCTTC

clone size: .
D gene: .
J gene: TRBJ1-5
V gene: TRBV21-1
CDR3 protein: CASSKGPRGRSNQPQHF
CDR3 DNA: TGTGCCAGCAGCAAAGGCCCCAGGGGGCGAAGCAATCAGCCCCAGCATTTT

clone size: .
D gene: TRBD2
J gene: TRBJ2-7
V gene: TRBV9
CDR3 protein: CASSVLAGEFLVGEQYF
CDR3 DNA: TGTGCCAGCAGCGTCCTTGCGGGAGAGTTCTTAGTGGGAGAGCAGTACTTC

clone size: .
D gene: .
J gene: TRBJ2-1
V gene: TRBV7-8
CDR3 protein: CASSPPSSYNEQFF
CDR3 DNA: TGTGCCAGCAGCCCCCCGAGCTCCTACAATGAGCAGTTCTTC

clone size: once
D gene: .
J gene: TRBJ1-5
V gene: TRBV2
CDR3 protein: CASSENRVSNQPQHF
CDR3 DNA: TGTGCCAGCAGTGAAAACAGGGTAAGCAATCAGCCCCAGCATTTT

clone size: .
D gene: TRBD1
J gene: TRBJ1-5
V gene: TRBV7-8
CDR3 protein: CASSFSLGQGAAQPQHF
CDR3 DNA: TGTGCCAGCAGCTTCAGTTTGGGACAGGGGGCCGCCCAGCCCCAGCATTTT

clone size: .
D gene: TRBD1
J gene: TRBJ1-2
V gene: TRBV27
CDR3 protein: CASSLAQGSNYGYTF
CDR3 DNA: TGTGCCAGCAGTCTCGCACAGGGGTCTAACTATGGCTACACCTTC

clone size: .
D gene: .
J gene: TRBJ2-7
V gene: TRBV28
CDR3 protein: CASSLARDRNEQYF
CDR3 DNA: TGTGCCAGCAGTTTAGCGCGGGACCGCAACGAGCAGTACTTC

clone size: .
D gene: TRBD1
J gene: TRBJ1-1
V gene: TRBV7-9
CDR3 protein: CASSSNRGWTEAFF
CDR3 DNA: TGTGCCAGCAGTTCGAACAGGGGCTGGACTGAAGCTTTCTTT

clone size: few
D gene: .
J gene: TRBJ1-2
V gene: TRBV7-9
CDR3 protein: CASSTGDYGYTF
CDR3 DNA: TGTGCCAGCAGCACAGGAGACTATGGCTACACCTTC

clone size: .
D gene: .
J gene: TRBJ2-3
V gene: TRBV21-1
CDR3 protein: CASSKVLAGAEDTQYF
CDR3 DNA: TGTGCCAGCAGCAAAGTACTAGCGGGAGCGGAAGATACGCAGTATTTT

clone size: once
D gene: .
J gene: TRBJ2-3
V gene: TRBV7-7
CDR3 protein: CASSRGLGTDTQYF
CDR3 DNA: TGTGCTAGCAGCCGGGGACTGGGCACAGATACGCAGTATTTT

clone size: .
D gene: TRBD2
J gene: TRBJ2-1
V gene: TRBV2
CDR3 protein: CASSVTSGDYNEQFF
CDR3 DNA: TGTGCCAGCAGTGTGACTAGCGGGGACTACAATGAGCAGTTCTTC

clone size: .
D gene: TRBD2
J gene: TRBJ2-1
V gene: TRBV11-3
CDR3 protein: CASSPGLAEYNEQFF
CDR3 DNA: TGTGCCAGCAGCCCCGGACTAGCGGAATACAATGAGCAGTTCTTC

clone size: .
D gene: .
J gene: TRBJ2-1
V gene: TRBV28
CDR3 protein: CASSLSGRSYNEQFF
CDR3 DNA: TGTGCCAGCAGTTTATCCGGGAGATCATACAATGAGCAGTTCTTC

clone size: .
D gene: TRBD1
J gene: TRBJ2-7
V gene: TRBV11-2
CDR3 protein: CASSRMTGKYEQYF
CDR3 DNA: TGTGCCAGCAGTCGGATGACAGGGAAATACGAGCAGTACTTC

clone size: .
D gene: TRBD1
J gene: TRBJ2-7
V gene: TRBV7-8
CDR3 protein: CASSRGTGYYEQYF
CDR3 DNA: TGTGCCAGCAGCCGGGGGACAGGGTACTACGAGCAGTACTTC

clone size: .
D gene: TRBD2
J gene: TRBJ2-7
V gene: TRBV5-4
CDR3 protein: CASSLGTLAGGSYEQYF
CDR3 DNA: TGTGCCAGCAGCTTGGGGACACTAGCGGGAGGGTCCTACGAGCAGTACTTC

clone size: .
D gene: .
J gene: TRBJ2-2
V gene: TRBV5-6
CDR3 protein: CASSRGFDTGELFF
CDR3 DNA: TGTGCCAGCAGTCGGGGATTTGACACCGGGGAGCTGTTTTTT

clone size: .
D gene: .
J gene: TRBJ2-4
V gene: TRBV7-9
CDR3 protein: CASGAGVGAKNIQYF
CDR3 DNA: TGTGCCAGCGGGGCAGGGGTGGGAGCCAAAAACATTCAGTACTTC

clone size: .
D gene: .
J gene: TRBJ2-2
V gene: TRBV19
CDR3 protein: CASKGGLASNTGELFF
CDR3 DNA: TGTGCCAGTAAAGGCGGGTTAGCTTCGAACACCGGGGAGCTGTTTTTT

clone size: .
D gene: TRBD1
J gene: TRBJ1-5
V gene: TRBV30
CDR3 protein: CAWSKRGGTGNQPQHF
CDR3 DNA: TGTGCCTGGAGTAAGAGGGGGGGGACAGGGAATCAGCCCCAGCATTTT

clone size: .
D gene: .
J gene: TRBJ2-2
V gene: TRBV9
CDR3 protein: CASSVDRGRGTGELFF
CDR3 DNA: TGTGCCAGCAGCGTAGATAGAGGGAGAGGCACCGGGGAGCTGTTTTTT

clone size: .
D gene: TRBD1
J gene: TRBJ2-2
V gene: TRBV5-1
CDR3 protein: CASSLNIRQGLGELFF
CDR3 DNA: TGCGCCAGCAGCTTGAATATACGACAGGGATTGGGGGAGCTGTTTTTT

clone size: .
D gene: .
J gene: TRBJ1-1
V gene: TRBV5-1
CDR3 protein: CASSLVANTEAFF
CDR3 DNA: TGCGCCAGCAGCTTGGTGGCGAACACTGAAGCTTTCTTT

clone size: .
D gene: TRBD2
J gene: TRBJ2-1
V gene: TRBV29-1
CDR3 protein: CSGGGRSYNEQFF
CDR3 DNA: TGCAGCGGGGGGGGGAGGTCCTACAATGAGCAGTTCTTC

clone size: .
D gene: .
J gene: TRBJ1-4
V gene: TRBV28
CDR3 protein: CAGGLNEKLFF
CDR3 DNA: TGTGCCGGGGGGTTAAATGAAAAACTGTTTTTT

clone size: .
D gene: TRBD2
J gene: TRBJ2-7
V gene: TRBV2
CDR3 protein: CASSPPTLAGVEQYF
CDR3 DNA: TGTGCCAGCAGCCCACCGACTCTAGCGGGAGTCGAGCAGTACTTC

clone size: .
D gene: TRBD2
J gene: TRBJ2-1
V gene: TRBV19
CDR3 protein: CASSSNGGNEQFF
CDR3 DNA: TGTGCCAGTAGCTCAAACGGGGGGAATGAGCAGTTCTTC

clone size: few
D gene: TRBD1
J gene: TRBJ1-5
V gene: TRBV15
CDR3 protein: CATSNQGVIIQPQHF
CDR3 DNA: TGTGCCACCAGCAACCAGGGGGTGATCATTCAGCCCCAGCATTTT

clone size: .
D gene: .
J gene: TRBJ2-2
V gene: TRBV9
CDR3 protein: CASSVAFQGNTGELFF
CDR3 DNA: TGTGCCAGCAGCGTAGCATTCCAGGGGAACACCGGGGAGCTGTTTTTT